These T cell receptor beta chains were read from a single sample in a study of blood T cell repertoires in COVID-19. Produced via immunoSEQ multiplex PCR; TCRdb's table is partial and in-frame only. The sample includes more than 150,000 clones, approximately 87% of them seen just once. The sequencing input was peripheral blood. These receptors were collected from a woman in her seventies with COVID-19, enrolled during active disease. Each CDR3 is given with its conserved first and last residue. A D gene is named only where the DNA matches it firmly. Rows give clone size only sometimes, using once, few, many, or a class for an expanded clone.

cdr3_aa	cdr3_nt	v_call	j_call	d_call	clone_size
CASSLKQNTGELFF	TGCGCCAGCAGCTTGAAACAAAACACCGGGGAGCTGTTTTTT	TRBV5-1	TRBJ2-2	.	.
CSASGTVTDTQYF	TGCAGTGCTAGTGGGACAGTCACAGATACGCAGTATTTT	TRBV20-1	TRBJ2-3	TRBD1	.
CASSLGLAGDREQYF	TGCGCCAGCAGCTTGGGTCTAGCGGGAGATCGGGAGCAGTACTTC	TRBV5-1	TRBJ2-7	TRBD2	.
CASTPLGGRNEQFF	TGTGCCAGTACCCCATTGGGAGGGCGAAATGAGCAGTTCTTC	TRBV19	TRBJ2-1	TRBD2	.
CASSYSGGRDTQYF	TGTGCCAGCAGTTACTCGGGGGGTAGAGATACGCAGTATTTT	TRBV6-5	TRBJ2-3	.	.
CASSLDSGGWEKLFF	TGTGCCAGCAGCCTAGACTCTGGGGGGTGGGAAAAACTGTTTTTT	TRBV5-4	TRBJ1-4	.	.
CASSLYRVDAEAFF	TGTGCCAGCAGCTTATACAGGGTTGACGCTGAAGCTTTCTTT	TRBV7-9	TRBJ1-1	.	.
CASSQGLAGPDTQYF	TGCGCCAGCAGCCAAGGGCTAGCGGGCCCAGATACGCAGTATTTT	TRBV4-1	TRBJ2-3	TRBD2	.
CASSQEGTGAKTQYF	TGTGCCAGCAGCCAAGAAGGGACAGGGGCTAAGACCCAGTACTTC	TRBV3-1/TRBV3-2	TRBJ2-5	TRBD1	.
CASSHGQTANYGYTF	TGTGCCAGCAGCCACGGACAGACTGCTAACTATGGCTACACCTTC	TRBV3-1/TRBV3-2	TRBJ1-2	.	.
CASSYSRQSNQPQHF	TGTGCCAGCAGTTACTCGAGGCAGAGCAATCAGCCCCAGCATTTT	TRBV6-5	TRBJ1-5	.	.
CASSSLPTGGVYGYTF	TGTGCCAGCAGCTCGCTCCCCACAGGGGGCGTCTATGGCTACACCTTC	TRBV3-1/TRBV3-2	TRBJ1-2	TRBD1	.
CASSRGTGGYQPQHF	TGTGCCAGTAGTAGGGGGACAGGGGGCTATCAGCCCCAGCATTTT	TRBV19	TRBJ1-5	TRBD1	.
CASSQGASGSYNEQFF	TGCGCCAGCAGCCAAGGAGCGAGCGGGAGTTACAATGAGCAGTTCTTC	TRBV4-1	TRBJ2-1	TRBD2	.
CASSQEGQGRQPQHF	TGTGCCAGCAGCCAGGAAGGACAGGGAAGGCAGCCCCAGCATTTT	TRBV7-2	TRBJ1-5	TRBD1	few
CASSLEGQGINEQFF	TGTGCCAGCTCCCTAGAAGGACAGGGTATCAATGAGCAGTTCTTC	TRBV18	TRBJ2-1	TRBD1	.
CARKKREDDNEQFF	TGTGCCAGGAAGAAGCGGGAGGATGACAATGAGCAGTTCTTC	TRBV27	TRBJ2-1	TRBD2	.
CASSHEGLAGSEQYF	TGTGCCAGCAGCCACGAAGGACTAGCGGGAAGCGAGCAGTACTTC	TRBV3-1/TRBV3-2	TRBJ2-7	TRBD2	.
CASSLPTGTYNEQFF	TGTGCCAGCAGTCTCCCGACAGGGACCTACAATGAGCAGTTCTTC	TRBV28	TRBJ2-1	TRBD1	.
CASSMIAEGTDTQYF	TGTGCCAGCAGCATGATAGCGGAAGGCACAGATACGCAGTATTTT	TRBV7-8	TRBJ2-3	.	few
CASSHGGLSGNTIYF	TGTGCCAGCAGTCACGGGGGACTATCAGGAAACACCATATATTTT	TRBV6-6	TRBJ1-3	.	.
CASSQHRRMGEDTDTQYF	TGTGCCAGCAGCCAGCACCGACGGATGGGAGAAGACACAGATACGCAGTATTTT	TRBV4-2	TRBJ2-3	.	.
CASSPPGTGVFGNTIYF	TGTGCCAGCTCACCCCCGGGGACAGGGGTATTTGGAAACACCATATATTTT	TRBV18	TRBJ1-3	TRBD1	few
CASRPQGAVGEKLFF	TGTGCCAGCAGGCCACAGGGGGCGGTGGGTGAAAAACTGTTTTTT	TRBV6-5	TRBJ1-4	TRBD1	.
CASSLVPPSGITGELFF	TGTGCCAGCAGCTTAGTCCCCCCTAGCGGGATCACCGGGGAGCTGTTTTTT	TRBV7-2	TRBJ2-2	TRBD2	.
CASSTIIDSYEQYF	TGTGCCAGTAGTACTATCATTGACTCCTACGAGCAGTACTTC	TRBV19	TRBJ2-7	.	.
CASSLAQGEILSEQYF	TGTGCCAGCAGCTTAGCGCAGGGGGAGATTCTGTCCGAGCAGTACTTC	TRBV7-6	TRBJ2-7	TRBD1	.
CASSLVDILNYGYTF	TGTGCCAGCAGCTTAGTGGACATCCTTAACTATGGCTACACCTTC	TRBV7-9	TRBJ1-2	.	once
CASSFGQGNEKLFF	TGTGCCAGCAGCTTCGGACAGGGCAATGAAAAACTGTTTTTT	TRBV7-9	TRBJ1-4	TRBD1	.
CASSQTWGAGGAFF	TGCGCCAGCAGCCAAACTTGGGGCGCGGGGGGGGCTTTCTTT	TRBV4-1	TRBJ1-1	.	few
CASRPQVPTNEKLFF	TGTGCCAGCAGGCCACAGGTGCCAACTAATGAAAAACTGTTTTTT	TRBV28	TRBJ1-4	.	.
CASSLDGLAVPGTDTQYF	TGTGCCAGCAGCTTAGACGGTCTAGCGGTCCCCGGCACAGATACGCAGTATTTT	TRBV13	TRBJ2-3	TRBD2	once
CSASIGQGTAGGYTF	TGCAGTGCTAGTATCGGACAGGGAACTGCAGGTGGCTACACCTTC	TRBV20-1	TRBJ1-2	TRBD1	few
CASSLEGETQYF	TGCGCCAGCAGCTTGGAGGGGGAGACCCAGTACTTC	TRBV5-1	TRBJ2-5	.	.
CASSRLRSGAEGGYTF	TGTGCCAGCAGCCGGCTGAGGTCAGGGGCCGAAGGTGGCTACACCTTC	TRBV7-9	TRBJ1-2	.	.
CASSSGQGEKPYNSPLHF	TGTGCCAGCAGCTCAGGACAGGGTGAGAAACCCTATAATTCACCCCTCCACTTT	TRBV7-2	TRBJ1-6	TRBD1	.
CASSGPGIRLRYEQYF	TGTGCCAGCAGTGGGCCCGGGATCCGGTTGAGATACGAGCAGTACTTC	TRBV28	TRBJ2-7	.	.
CASSSQGDQPQHF	TGTGCCAGCAGCTCGCAGGGGGATCAGCCCCAGCATTTT	TRBV11-2	TRBJ1-5	TRBD1	.
CASRPRLGTSGKYSYEQYF	TGTGCCAGCAGACCCCGCCTGGGGACTAGCGGGAAATACTCCTACGAGCAGTACTTC	TRBV16	TRBJ2-7	TRBD2	.
CASSLAGRYTEAFF	TGTGCCAGCAGCTTAGCAGGGCGGTATACTGAAGCTTTCTTT	TRBV11-2	TRBJ1-1	.	.
CASTTGDRVAEAFF	TGTGCCAGTACTACAGGGGATAGGGTCGCTGAAGCTTTCTTT	TRBV19	TRBJ1-1	TRBD1	few
CASSPRTSGRVTQYF	TGTGCCAGCAGCCCCCGGACTAGCGGGCGGGTGACCCAGTACTTC	TRBV7-2	TRBJ2-5	TRBD2	.
CASSDTNTEAFF	TGTGCCAGCAGCGACACAAACACTGAAGCTTTCTTT	TRBV9	TRBJ1-1	.	.
CASSVDRANYEQYF	TGTGCCAGCAGTGTAGACAGGGCCAACTACGAGCAGTACTTC	TRBV28	TRBJ2-7	TRBD1	.
CASSPPQGSHEQYF	TGTGCCAGCTCACCACCGCAGGGTTCCCACGAGCAGTACTTC	TRBV18	TRBJ2-7	.	.
CASSYILAGETQYF	TGTGCCAGCAGTTACATACTAGCGGGAGAGACCCAGTACTTC	TRBV6-2/TRBV6-3	TRBJ2-5	TRBD2	.
CASSYSSVTNYGYTF	TGTGCCAGCAGTTACTCGTCGGTTACTAACTATGGCTACACCTTC	TRBV6-5	TRBJ1-2	.	.
CASSQDLGQVETQYF	TGTGCCAGCAGCCAAGATCTTGGACAGGTGGAGACCCAGTACTTC	TRBV14	TRBJ2-5	TRBD1	.